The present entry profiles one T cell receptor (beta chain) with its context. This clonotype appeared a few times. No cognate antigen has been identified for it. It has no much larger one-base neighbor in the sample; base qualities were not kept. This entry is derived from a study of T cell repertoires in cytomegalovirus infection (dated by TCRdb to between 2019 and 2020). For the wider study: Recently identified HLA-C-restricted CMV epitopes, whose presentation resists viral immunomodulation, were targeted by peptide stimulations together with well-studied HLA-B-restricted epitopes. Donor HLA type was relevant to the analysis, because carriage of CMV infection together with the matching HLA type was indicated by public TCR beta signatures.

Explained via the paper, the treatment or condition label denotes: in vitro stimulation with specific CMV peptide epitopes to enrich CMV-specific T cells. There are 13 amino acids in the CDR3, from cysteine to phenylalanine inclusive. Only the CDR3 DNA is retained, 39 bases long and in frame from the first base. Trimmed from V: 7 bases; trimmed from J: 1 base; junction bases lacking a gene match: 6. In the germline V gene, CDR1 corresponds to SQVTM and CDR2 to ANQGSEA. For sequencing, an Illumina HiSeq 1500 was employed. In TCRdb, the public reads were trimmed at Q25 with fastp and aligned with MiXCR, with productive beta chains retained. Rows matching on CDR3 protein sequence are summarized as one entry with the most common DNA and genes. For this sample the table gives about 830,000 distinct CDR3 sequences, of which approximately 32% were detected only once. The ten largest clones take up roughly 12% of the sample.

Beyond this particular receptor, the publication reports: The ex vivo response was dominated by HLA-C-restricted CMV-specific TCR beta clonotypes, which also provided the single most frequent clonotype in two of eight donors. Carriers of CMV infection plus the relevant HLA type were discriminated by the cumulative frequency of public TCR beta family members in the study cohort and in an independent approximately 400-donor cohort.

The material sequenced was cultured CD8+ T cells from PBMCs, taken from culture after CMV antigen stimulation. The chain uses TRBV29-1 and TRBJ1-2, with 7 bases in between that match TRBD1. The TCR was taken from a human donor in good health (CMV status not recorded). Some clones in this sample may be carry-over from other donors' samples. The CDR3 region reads CSGVTGLNYGYTF. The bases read TGCAGCGGCGTGACAGGGCTTAACTATGGCTACACCTTC. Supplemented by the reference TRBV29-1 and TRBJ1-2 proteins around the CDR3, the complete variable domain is SAVISQKPSRDICQRGTSLTIQCQVDSQVTMMFWYRQQPGQSLTLIATANQGSEATYESGFVIDKFPISRPNLTFSTLTVSNMSPEDSSIYLCSGVTGLNYGYTFGSGTRLTVV.